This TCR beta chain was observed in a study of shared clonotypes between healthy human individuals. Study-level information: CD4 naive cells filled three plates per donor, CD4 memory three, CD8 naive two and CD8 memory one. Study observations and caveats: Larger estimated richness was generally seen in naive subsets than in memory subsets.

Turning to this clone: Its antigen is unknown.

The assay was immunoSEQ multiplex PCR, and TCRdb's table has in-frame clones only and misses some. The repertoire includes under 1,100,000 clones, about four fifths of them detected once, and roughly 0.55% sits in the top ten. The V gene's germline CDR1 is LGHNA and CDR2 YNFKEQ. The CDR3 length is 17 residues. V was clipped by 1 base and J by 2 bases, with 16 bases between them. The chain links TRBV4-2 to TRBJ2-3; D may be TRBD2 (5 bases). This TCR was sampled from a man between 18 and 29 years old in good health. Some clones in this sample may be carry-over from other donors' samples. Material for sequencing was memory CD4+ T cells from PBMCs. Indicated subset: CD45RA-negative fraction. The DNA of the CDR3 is TGTGCCAGCAGCCAAGGTAGCGTATTCGAGTTCACAGATACGCAGTATTTT. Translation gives CASSQGSVFEFTDTQYF.